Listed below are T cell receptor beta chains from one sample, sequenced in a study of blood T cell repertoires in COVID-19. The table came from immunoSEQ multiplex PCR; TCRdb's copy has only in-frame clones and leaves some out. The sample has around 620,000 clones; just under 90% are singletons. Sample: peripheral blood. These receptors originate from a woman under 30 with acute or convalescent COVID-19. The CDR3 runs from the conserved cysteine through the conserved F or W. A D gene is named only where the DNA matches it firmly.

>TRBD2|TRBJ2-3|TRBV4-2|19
CASSQDVDSGGARTDTQYF
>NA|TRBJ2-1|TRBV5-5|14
CASSLAAAWDEQFF
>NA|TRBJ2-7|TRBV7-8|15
CASSLLLTSVYEQYF
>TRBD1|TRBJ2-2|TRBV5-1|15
CASSPSTGGTGELFF
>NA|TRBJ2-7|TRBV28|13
CASTRGMTDEQYF
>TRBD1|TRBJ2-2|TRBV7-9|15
CASSGTGGLTGELFF
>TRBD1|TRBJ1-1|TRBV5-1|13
CASSSMTGAEAFF
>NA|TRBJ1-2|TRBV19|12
CASSINPDGYTF
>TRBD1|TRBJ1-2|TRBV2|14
CASSEGRGTYGYTF
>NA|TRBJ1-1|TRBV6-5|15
CASSYSTYANTEAFF
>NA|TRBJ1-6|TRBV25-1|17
CASSTQTPGGYNSPLHF
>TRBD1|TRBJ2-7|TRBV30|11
CAWRRGREQYF